This TCR beta chain was retrieved from a study of T cell responses to AZD1222 COVID-19 vaccine. Study-wide points: Spike regions recognized by vaccine-associated CD4 TCRs spanned the protein, led by 160-218 and 743-854. Donors were mostly white British, more females; clonal diversity possibly underestimated.

The germline V gene has CDR1 MDHEN and CDR2 SYDVKM. J gave up 7 bases and V 3 bases, and 7 bases lay outside the gene matches. CDR3 length equals 15 residues. Remarks on this clone: The target antigen is unknown. The identical CDR3 is also encoded by other nucleotide sequences in the sample.

Generated by immunoSEQ multiplex PCR, the TCRdb table keeps only in-frame clones and is missing some. The table records 95,000 to 150,000 clones, 90% of them present only once. The origin of this receptor is an adult in good health. V and J are TRBV28 and TRBJ1-5; 9 positions agree with TRBD1. Sequences were derived from peripheral blood, sampled on day 0 of AZD1222 vaccination. CDR3 bases: TGTGCCAGCAGTTTGGGACAGGGCTTTAGGCAGCCCCAGCATTTT. This translates into CASSLGQGFRQPQHF.